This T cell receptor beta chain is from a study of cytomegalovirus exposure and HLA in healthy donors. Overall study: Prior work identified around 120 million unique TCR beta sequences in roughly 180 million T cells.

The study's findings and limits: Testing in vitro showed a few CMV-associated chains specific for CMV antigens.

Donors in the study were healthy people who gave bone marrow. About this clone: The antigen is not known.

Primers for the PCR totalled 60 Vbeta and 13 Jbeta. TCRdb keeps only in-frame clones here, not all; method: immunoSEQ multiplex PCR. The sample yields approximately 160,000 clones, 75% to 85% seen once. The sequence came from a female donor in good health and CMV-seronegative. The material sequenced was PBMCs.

The CDR3 reads CASSAGAGANVLTF. For the CDR3, the DNA is TGTGCCAGCAGTGCAGGGGCTGGGGCCAACGTCCTGACTTTC. The chain recombines TRBV2 with TRBJ2-6; possibly TRBD1 for D (6 bases). Germline CDR1 SNHLY, CDR2 FYNNEI. This CDR3 spans 14 amino acids. Deletions cut 4 bases from V and 2 bases from J, with 6 bases between. Full variable domain (remainder filled in from reference TRBV2 and TRBJ2-6): EPEVTQTPSHQVTQMGQEVILRCVPISNHLYFYWYRQILGQKVEFLVSFYNNEISEKSEIFDDQFSVERPDGSNFTLKIRSTKLEDSAMYFCASSAGAGANVLTFGAGSRLTVL.